One sample yielded the 9 T cell receptor beta chains listed below, sequenced in a study of T cells in Graves' hyperthyroidism and ophthalmopathy. Amplified TCR beta CDR3 regions derived from RNA transcripts. First-round RT-PCR targeting the TCR CDR3 was performed with the HTBI primer set. TCRdb itself ran the multiplex PCR reads through MiXCR, one entry per CDR3 protein. Among over 350,000 distinct CDR3 sequences listed, over 12% were seen once. The sequencing sample was made of blood. These receptors were obtained from a man aged 50 to 59 with Graves' ophthalmopathy.

The chain combines TRBV19 with TRBJ2-3; possibly TRBD2 for D (5 bases). The germline V gene has CDR1 LNHDA and CDR2 SQIVND (reference sequence). CDR3 length: 12 amino acids. The V end was cut by 7 bases, the J end by 2 bases, with 7 bases between. CDR3 in DNA: TGTGCCAGTATGAGGGACACAGATACGCAGTATTTT. It is translated as CASMRDTDTQYF.

At least ten counts were recorded for this clonotype. The gene calls are TRBV3-1 and TRBJ2-1; D is unclear. The CDR3 runs to 16 residues. Trimming pared 6 bases from V and 0 bases from J, leaving 15 bases between. CDR1 is LGHDT and CDR2 is YNNKEL in the germline V gene (reference sequence). The CDR3 region is CASSNYVTSSYNEQFF. Written as DNA, the CDR3 is TGTGCCAGCAGTAATTATGTAACAAGCTCCTACAATGAGCAGTTCTTC.

This clonotype showed up many times. V usage is TRBV18 and J usage is TRBJ2-3; 9 bases are shared with TRBD1. Germline trimming cut 4 bases from V and 3 bases from J; bases unmatched to any gene: 2. This CDR3 comprises 14 residues. CDR1 and CDR2 from the germline V gene are KGHSH and LQKENI. The CDR3 nucleotides read TGTGCCAGCTCACGGGACAGGGTGACAGATACGCAGTATTTT. This encodes CASSRDRVTDTQYF.

The chain recombines TRBV19 with TRBJ2-7; 7 nucleotides align to TRBD1. Germline V gives CDR1 LNHDA, CDR2 SQIVND (reference sequence). V shed 3 bases, J shed 0 bases, and the junction held 5 bases outside the gene matches. The CDR3 is 15 residues long. The CDR3 reads CASSMSTGPSYEQYF. CDR3 sequence (DNA): TGTGCCAGTAGTATGTCGACAGGGCCCTCCTACGAGCAGTACTTC.

This clonotype was found many times. This CDR3 reads CASSLTSGRADTQYF. The DNA of the CDR3 is TGTGCCAGCAGTCTGACTAGCGGGAGGGCAGATACGCAGTATTTT. The gene calls are TRBV12-3 or TRBV12-4 and TRBJ2-3, with 14 bases fitting TRBD2. The junction had 2 bases not matched to a gene; V was cut back by 5 bases and J by 4 bases. CDR3 length: 15 amino acids.

Ten or more counts support this clonotype. J is TRBJ1-1 and V is TRBV6-5, with a possible D match to TRBD1 (6 bases). With 7 bases removed from V and 0 bases from J, the gap between germline ends came to 21 bases. Germline V gene sequence: CDR1 MNHEY, CDR2 SVGAGI. The CDR3 sequence is 17 residues long. This chain's CDR3 is CASNDHRDMPMNTEAFF. Written as DNA, the CDR3 is TGTGCCAGCAACGATCACCGGGACATGCCAATGAACACTGAAGCTTTCTTT.

J is TRBJ1-5 and V is TRBV6-1; D remains ambiguous. The CDR3 contains 17 residues. Trimming removed 6 bases at V and 2 bases at J, with 20 bases between. Germline CDR1 reads MNHNS; CDR2 reads SASEGT. This CDR3 is CASSHTGEGGGNQPQHF. CDR3 nucleotides: TGTGCCAGCAGCCACACCGGGGAGGGAGGTGGCAATCAGCCCCAGCATTTT.

This clonotype was detected many times. The chain couples TRBV5-1 to TRBJ1-2; unclear D gene. Germline CDR1 is SGHRS and CDR2 is YFSETQ. This CDR3 comprises 14 residues. Trimming cost V 4 bases and J 0 bases, with 10 bases left between them. The CDR3 protein is CASSLNSANYGYTF. The CDR3 DNA is TGCGCCAGCAGCCTAAACTCAGCTAACTATGGCTACACCTTC. Full variable domain (rest looked up from reference TRBV5-1 and TRBJ1-2): KAGVTQTPRYLIKTRGQQVTLSCSPISGHRSVSWYQQTPGQGLQFLFEYFSETQRNKGNFPGRFSGRQFSNSRSEMNVSTLELGDSALYLCASSLNSANYGYTFGSGTRLTVV.

This clonotype was observed many times. V usage is TRBV30 and J usage is TRBJ2-2; D not resolved. Between the trimmed V and J ends, which lost 8 bases and 6 bases, there was a span of 13 bases. The CDR3 is 12 amino acids. The germline V gene has CDR1 GTSNPN and CDR2 SVGIG (reference sequence). The CDR3 sequence is CAGQGLSGELFF. The CDR3 DNA sequence: TGTGCCGGGCAAGGGTTGTCCGGGGAGCTGTTTTTT.